This TCR delta chain was captured by sequencing in a study of Vδ1+ human thymocytes. Findings and limits, study-wide: Thymic TRG and TRD repertoires appeared highly polyclonal, with Gaussian CDR3 length distributions.

Sequences come from RNA converted to cDNA by reverse transcription. The CDR3 regions were amplified by multiplex PCR from V-gene primers to a constant-region primer. TCRdb reprocessed the multiplex PCR reads using CATT. The top ten clones hold 1.6% of a sample with roughly 25,000 delta-chain clones, 25% to 30% of them seen once. The germline CDR1 and CDR2 sequences are TSWWSYY and QGS. CDR3 length: 18 amino acids. V was clipped by 1 base and J by 3 bases, with 21 bases between them. As regards this clone: Its specificity is not known.

V gene TRDV1 combines with J gene TRDJ1, with D unresolved. The clonotype comes from a boy younger than two who had congenital heart surgery. Sequenced: Vdelta1+ gamma-delta thymocytes from the thymus. The subset here: FACS-sorted CD3+ TCRalphabeta- TCRVdelta1+ TCRVdelta2- thymocytes. The chain's CDR3 is CALGEPDSRGQYPDKLIF. The CDR3 DNA reads as TGTGCTCTTGGGGAACCGGACTCGCGCGGGCAATACCCCGATAAACTCATCTTT.